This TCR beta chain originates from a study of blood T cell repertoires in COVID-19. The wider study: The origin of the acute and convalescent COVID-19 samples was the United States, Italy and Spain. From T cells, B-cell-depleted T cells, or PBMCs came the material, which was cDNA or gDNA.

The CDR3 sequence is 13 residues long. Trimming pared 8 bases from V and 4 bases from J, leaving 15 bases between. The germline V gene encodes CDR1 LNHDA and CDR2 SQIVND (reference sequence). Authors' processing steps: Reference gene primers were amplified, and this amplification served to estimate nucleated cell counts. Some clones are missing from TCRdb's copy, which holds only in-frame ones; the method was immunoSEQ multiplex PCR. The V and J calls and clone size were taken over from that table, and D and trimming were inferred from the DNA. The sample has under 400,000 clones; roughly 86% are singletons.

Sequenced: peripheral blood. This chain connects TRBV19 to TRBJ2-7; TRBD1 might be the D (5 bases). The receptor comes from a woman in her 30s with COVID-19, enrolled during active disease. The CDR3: CASSPIPGYEQYF. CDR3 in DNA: TGTGCCAGTTCTCCTATCCCAGGGTACGAGCAGTACTTC.